This is a list of T cell receptor beta chains from one sample in a study of cytomegalovirus exposure and HLA in healthy donors. The assay was immunoSEQ multiplex PCR, and TCRdb's table has in-frame clones only and misses some. The sample holds about 100,000 clones. Sequenced sample: PBMCs. The source is a girl aged 10 to 17 in good health and CMV-seropositive. Each CDR3 is given with its conserved first and last residue. Fields, in order: J gene, clone size, D gene, V gene, CDR3 protein, CDR3 DNA. A D gene is named only where the DNA matches it firmly. Clone sizes are given selectively: once, few, many, or a class where the clone is expanded.

j_call: TRBJ1-6; clone_size: .; d_call: .; v_call: TRBV30; cdr3_aa: CAWAGNNSPLHF; cdr3_nt: TGTGCCTGGGCGGGGAATAATTCACCCCTCCACTTT
j_call: TRBJ2-1; clone_size: .; d_call: TRBD1; v_call: TRBV18; cdr3_aa: CASSRQGASSDNEQFF; cdr3_nt: TGTGCCAGCTCCCGACAGGGGGCGAGCTCCGACAATGAGCAGTTCTTC
j_call: TRBJ1-2; clone_size: .; d_call: TRBD1; v_call: TRBV5-1; cdr3_aa: CASSSTGYGANYGYTF; cdr3_nt: TGCGCCAGCAGTTCGACAGGGTATGGGGCTAACTATGGCTACACCTTC
j_call: TRBJ2-7; clone_size: .; d_call: .; v_call: TRBV2; cdr3_aa: CASSGPGTGAYEQYF; cdr3_nt: TGTGCCAGCAGTGGACCCGGGACGGGAGCCTACGAGCAGTACTTC
j_call: TRBJ1-2; clone_size: .; d_call: TRBD1; v_call: TRBV30; cdr3_aa: CAWSRWQGADGYTF; cdr3_nt: TGTGCCTGGAGTCGCTGGCAGGGGGCGGATGGCTACACCTTC
j_call: TRBJ2-7; clone_size: .; d_call: .; v_call: TRBV27; cdr3_aa: CASRGEAIAYEQYF; cdr3_nt: TGTGCCAGCAGAGGCGAAGCGATTGCCTACGAGCAGTACTTC
j_call: TRBJ1-2; clone_size: .; d_call: TRBD1; v_call: TRBV9; cdr3_aa: CASSQTGGVLYGYTF; cdr3_nt: TGTGCCAGCAGTCAAACAGGGGGCGTTCTCTATGGCTACACCTTC
j_call: TRBJ1-2; clone_size: .; d_call: TRBD1; v_call: TRBV5-6; cdr3_aa: CASSAIRTGTYGYTF; cdr3_nt: TGTGCCAGCAGCGCGATCAGGACAGGGACTTATGGCTACACCTTC
j_call: TRBJ1-5; clone_size: .; d_call: .; v_call: TRBV9; cdr3_aa: CASSPGQTNQPQHF; cdr3_nt: TGTGCCAGCAGCCCCGGACAGACTAATCAGCCCCAGCATTTT
j_call: TRBJ2-3; clone_size: .; d_call: TRBD2; v_call: TRBV11-2; cdr3_aa: CASSQLAGSTDTQYF; cdr3_nt: TGTGCCAGCAGCCAGCTAGCGGGGAGCACAGATACGCAGTATTTT
j_call: TRBJ2-3; clone_size: .; d_call: TRBD2; v_call: TRBV7-6; cdr3_aa: CASSFAGGQDTQYF; cdr3_nt: TGTGCCAGCAGCTTTGCGGGGGGGCAAGATACGCAGTATTTT
j_call: TRBJ1-6; clone_size: .; d_call: TRBD1; v_call: TRBV5-4; cdr3_aa: CASSSGTGGYSPLHF; cdr3_nt: TGTGCCAGCAGCTCCGGGACAGGGGGGTATTCACCCCTCCACTTT
j_call: TRBJ2-7; clone_size: .; d_call: TRBD1; v_call: TRBV18; cdr3_aa: CASSAHGGQALLGEQYF; cdr3_nt: TGTGCCAGCTCAGCCCACGGGGGACAGGCCCTTCTGGGGGAGCAGTACTTC
j_call: TRBJ1-2; clone_size: .; d_call: TRBD1; v_call: TRBV27; cdr3_aa: CASSFPPTGAGGYTF; cdr3_nt: TGTGCCAGCAGTTTTCCCCCGACAGGGGCAGGAGGCTACACCTTC
j_call: TRBJ1-1; clone_size: .; d_call: .; v_call: TRBV6-5; cdr3_aa: CASSSPLQGNTEAFF; cdr3_nt: TGTGCCAGCAGTTCTCCCCTCCAGGGGAACACTGAAGCTTTCTTT
j_call: TRBJ1-6; clone_size: .; d_call: .; v_call: TRBV19; cdr3_aa: CASSISQGNSPLHF; cdr3_nt: TGTGCCAGTAGTATAAGCCAGGGGAATTCACCCCTCCACTTT
j_call: TRBJ2-6; clone_size: .; d_call: .; v_call: TRBV19; cdr3_aa: CASSSYSFFSGANVLTF; cdr3_nt: TGTGCCAGTAGCAGCTACAGCTTTTTCTCTGGGGCCAACGTCCTGACTTTC
j_call: TRBJ2-5; clone_size: .; d_call: TRBD2; v_call: TRBV7-2; cdr3_aa: CASSWGGVQETQYF; cdr3_nt: TGTGCCAGCAGCTGGGGGGGGGTCCAAGAGACCCAGTACTTC
j_call: TRBJ2-7; clone_size: .; d_call: TRBD1; v_call: TRBV7-6; cdr3_aa: CASSLAGPGQGHTEQYF; cdr3_nt: TGTGCCAGCAGCTTAGCGGGTCCGGGACAGGGGCATACCGAGCAGTACTTC
j_call: TRBJ1-5; clone_size: .; d_call: .; v_call: TRBV28; cdr3_aa: CASPPKDRPNQPQHF; cdr3_nt: TGTGCCAGCCCTCCGAAGGACAGACCCAATCAGCCCCAGCATTTT
j_call: TRBJ1-5; clone_size: .; d_call: .; v_call: TRBV6-5; cdr3_aa: CASRTGYGNQPQHF; cdr3_nt: TGTGCCAGCAGAACAGGGTACGGCAATCAGCCCCAGCATTTT
j_call: TRBJ1-1; clone_size: .; d_call: .; v_call: TRBV4-3; cdr3_aa: CASSQDRGNTEAFF; cdr3_nt: TGCGCCAGCAGCCAAGATCGAGGGAACACTGAAGCTTTCTTT
j_call: TRBJ2-3; clone_size: .; d_call: .; v_call: TRBV9; cdr3_aa: CASSVKPTGTDTQYF; cdr3_nt: TGTGCCAGCAGCGTCAAACCGACAGGTACAGATACGCAGTATTTT
j_call: TRBJ2-2; clone_size: .; d_call: .; v_call: TRBV19; cdr3_aa: CASSISGKGAGELFF; cdr3_nt: TGTGCCAGTAGTATATCTGGGAAGGGGGCCGGGGAGCTGTTTTTT
j_call: TRBJ1-1; clone_size: .; d_call: .; v_call: TRBV6-5; cdr3_aa: CASSYRSHLNTEAFF; cdr3_nt: TGTGCCAGCAGTTACCGGTCGCACCTGAACACTGAAGCTTTCTTT
j_call: TRBJ2-3; clone_size: .; d_call: TRBD2; v_call: TRBV7-6; cdr3_aa: CASSSGLAGSRAGTDTQYF; cdr3_nt: TGTGCCAGCAGCTCGGGACTAGCGGGGTCCCGAGCTGGCACAGATACGCAGTATTTT
j_call: TRBJ1-6; clone_size: .; d_call: .; v_call: TRBV7-9; cdr3_aa: CASSLDQGNNSPLHF; cdr3_nt: TGTGCCAGCAGCTTGGACCAGGGGAATAATTCACCCCTCCACTTT
j_call: TRBJ1-2; clone_size: .; d_call: TRBD1; v_call: TRBV5-1; cdr3_aa: CASSLGQGGGYTF; cdr3_nt: TGCGCCAGCAGCTTGGGACAGGGGGGTGGCTACACCTTC
j_call: TRBJ1-6; clone_size: .; d_call: TRBD1; v_call: TRBV5-8; cdr3_aa: CASSSRDRPNSPLHF; cdr3_nt: TGTGCCAGCAGCAGCCGGGACAGACCAAATTCACCCCTCCACTTT
j_call: TRBJ1-2; clone_size: .; d_call: TRBD1; v_call: TRBV5-1; cdr3_aa: CASSLVVLQGGPLYGYTF; cdr3_nt: TGCGCCAGCAGCTTGGTGGTATTACAGGGGGGCCCACTCTATGGCTACACCTTC
j_call: TRBJ2-1; clone_size: .; d_call: .; v_call: TRBV30; cdr3_aa: CAWRYKNEQFF; cdr3_nt: TGTGCCTGGAGATACAAGAATGAGCAGTTCTTC
j_call: TRBJ2-7; clone_size: .; d_call: TRBD2; v_call: TRBV7-3; cdr3_aa: CASSLLAGGSYEQYF; cdr3_nt: TGTGCCAGCAGCTTACTAGCGGGGGGTTCCTACGAGCAGTACTTC
j_call: TRBJ2-5; clone_size: .; d_call: TRBD2; v_call: TRBV19; cdr3_aa: CASSIGLAGAIKQGSETQYF; cdr3_nt: TGTGCCAGTAGTATTGGCCTAGCGGGAGCAATTAAACAAGGATCAGAGACCCAGTACTTC
j_call: TRBJ1-6; clone_size: .; d_call: .; v_call: TRBV9; cdr3_aa: CASSPRTVPEALHF; cdr3_nt: TGTGCCAGCAGCCCTCGGACAGTTCCGGAGGCCCTCCACTTT
j_call: TRBJ1-1; clone_size: .; d_call: TRBD1; v_call: TRBV5-1; cdr3_aa: CASSIRTGIATEAFF; cdr3_nt: TGCGCCAGCAGCATCCGGACAGGGATTGCCACTGAAGCTTTCTTT
j_call: TRBJ2-3; clone_size: large; d_call: TRBD2; v_call: TRBV4-3; cdr3_aa: CASSQDRTSGSADTQYF; cdr3_nt: TGCGCCAGCAGCCAAGATCGGACTAGCGGCTCCGCAGATACGCAGTATTTT
j_call: TRBJ2-7; clone_size: .; d_call: .; v_call: TRBV9; cdr3_aa: CASSVAAGVGYEQYF; cdr3_nt: TGTGCCAGCAGCGTAGCTGCCGGGGTTGGCTACGAGCAGTACTTC
j_call: TRBJ1-6; clone_size: .; d_call: .; v_call: TRBV5-1; cdr3_aa: CASSLRTLNSPLHF; cdr3_nt: TGCGCCAGCAGCTTGCGGACTCTTAATTCACCCCTCCACTTT
j_call: TRBJ2-5; clone_size: .; d_call: .; v_call: TRBV4-1; cdr3_aa: CASSQEPERQETQYF; cdr3_nt: TGCGCCAGCAGCCAAGAGCCGGAGCGCCAAGAGACCCAGTACTTC
j_call: TRBJ1-1; clone_size: .; d_call: TRBD1; v_call: TRBV11-2; cdr3_aa: CASSSVWTGGDFEAFF; cdr3_nt: TGTGCCAGCAGCTCCGTTTGGACAGGGGGCGATTTCGAAGCTTTCTTT
j_call: TRBJ1-4; clone_size: .; d_call: TRBD1; v_call: TRBV7-9; cdr3_aa: CASSRDSTTEKLFF; cdr3_nt: TGTGCCAGCAGTCGGGACAGCACAACTGAAAAACTGTTTTTT
j_call: TRBJ2-5; clone_size: .; d_call: TRBD1; v_call: TRBV4-1; cdr3_aa: CASSLHRGLGENQYF; cdr3_nt: TGCGCCAGCAGCCTACACAGGGGGCTAGGGGAGAACCAGTACTTC
j_call: TRBJ1-4; clone_size: .; d_call: TRBD1; v_call: TRBV6-1; cdr3_aa: CASSPGTGSEKLFF; cdr3_nt: TGTGCCAGCAGCCCCGGGACAGGGTCTGAAAAACTGTTTTTT
j_call: TRBJ1-5; clone_size: .; d_call: .; v_call: TRBV19; cdr3_aa: CASSIGATLNQPQHF; cdr3_nt: TGTGCCAGTAGTATAGGGGCGACCCTCAATCAGCCCCAGCATTTT
j_call: TRBJ2-7; clone_size: .; d_call: .; v_call: TRBV11-2; cdr3_aa: CASSSPGGSGRYEQYF; cdr3_nt: TGTGCCAGCAGCTCCCCCGGGGGATCGGGGAGGTACGAGCAGTACTTC
j_call: TRBJ1-4; clone_size: .; d_call: .; v_call: TRBV4-3; cdr3_aa: CASSLTLGARELFF; cdr3_nt: TGCGCCAGCAGCCTAACGCTGGGGGCTAGGGAACTGTTTTTT
j_call: TRBJ1-2; clone_size: .; d_call: .; v_call: TRBV4-1; cdr3_aa: CASSQGHLHGNYGYTF; cdr3_nt: TGCGCCAGCAGCCAAGGACACCTCCATGGGAACTATGGCTACACCTTC
j_call: TRBJ1-5; clone_size: .; d_call: .; v_call: TRBV2; cdr3_aa: CASKAQGRNQPQHF; cdr3_nt: TGTGCCAGCAAAGCGCAAGGGAGAAATCAGCCCCAGCATTTT
j_call: TRBJ2-6; clone_size: .; d_call: TRBD1; v_call: TRBV9; cdr3_aa: CASSVALGQGYGANVLTF; cdr3_nt: TGTGCCAGCAGCGTAGCTCTAGGACAGGGGTACGGGGCCAACGTCCTGACTTTC
j_call: TRBJ1-4; clone_size: .; d_call: .; v_call: TRBV6-5; cdr3_aa: CASSPRPGIYEKLFF; cdr3_nt: TGTGCCAGCAGTCCAAGGCCGGGTATTTACGAAAAACTGTTTTTT
j_call: TRBJ2-5; clone_size: .; d_call: TRBD2; v_call: TRBV29-1; cdr3_aa: CSVLRGGRETQYF; cdr3_nt: TGCAGCGTCCTTCGGGGGGGCCGAGAGACCCAGTACTTC
j_call: TRBJ2-1; clone_size: .; d_call: .; v_call: TRBV30; cdr3_aa: CAWSGGWSYNEQFF; cdr3_nt: TGTGCCTGGAGTGGCGGGTGGTCCTACAATGAGCAGTTCTTC
j_call: TRBJ1-2; clone_size: .; d_call: .; v_call: TRBV2; cdr3_aa: CASYALNGGQHGYTF; cdr3_nt: TGTGCCAGCTACGCCCTGAACGGGGGGCAGCATGGCTACACCTTC
j_call: TRBJ2-1; clone_size: .; d_call: TRBD2; v_call: TRBV5-6; cdr3_aa: CASDNIRDYVNYNEQFF; cdr3_nt: TGTGCCAGCGATAATATTCGGGACTACGTAAACTACAATGAGCAGTTCTTC
j_call: TRBJ2-1; clone_size: .; d_call: .; v_call: TRBV7-7; cdr3_aa: CASSLGGGEAQFF; cdr3_nt: TGTGCCAGCAGCTTAGGCGGCGGGGAGGCCCAGTTCTTC